The 23 T cell receptor beta chains in this list originate from one sample, sequenced in a study of beta chain features in type 1 diabetes. Study findings and constraints: Moderate yet significant TCRB CDR3 shortening was seen in Type 1 diabetes patients in all four CD4+ subsets.

The antigens of these receptors remain unknown. Sequenced material consisted of expressed TCRB transcripts (all of the isolated RNA was reverse transcribed). Profiled with immunoSEQ multiplex PCR; TCRdb holds only in-frame clones, not every one. The table has about 650,000 clones, 9.5% to 15% seen once. Sequenced: naive CD4+ T cells from blood. These receptors were obtained from a man under 40 with type 1 diabetes.

This clone was seen a handful of times. This chain links TRBV2 with TRBJ2-3; no definite D call. Trimming took off 6 bases at V and 7 bases at J, with 11 bases between the two ends. Germline V gives CDR1 SNHLY, CDR2 FYNNEI. This CDR3 has 12 residues. The DNA for the CDR3 is TGTGCCAGCAGACCGGAAAGAAATACGCAGTATTTT. It translates to CASRPERNTQYF.

This chain connects TRBV4-3 to TRBJ1-2; D remains ambiguous. The germline V gene encodes CDR1 LGHNA and CDR2 YSLEER. V was cut by 3 bases and J by 3 bases, with 17 bases left in between. The CDR3 runs to 16 residues. CDR3 region: CASSQRAEGSYYGYTF. The DNA of the CDR3 is TGCGCCAGCAGCCAGCGGGCCGAGGGTAGCTACTATGGCTACACCTTC.

This clone came up a few times. The chain links TRBV14 to TRBJ1-1; TRBD1 matches at 8 bases. Germline V gene lookup returns CDR1 SGHDN and CDR2 FVKESK. Germline trimming cut 2 bases from V and 5 bases from J; bases unmatched to any gene: 1. CDR3 length: 13 amino acids. The CDR3 DNA reads TGTGCCAGCAGCCAAAGGACAGGGACTGAAGCTTTCTTT. It translates to CASSQRTGTEAFF.

The chain uses TRBV28 and TRBJ2-7; D not resolved. The CDR3 has 16 amino acids. CDR1 and CDR2 (germline): MDHEN, SYDVKM. V was clipped by 0 bases and J by 5 bases, with 17 bases between them. CDR3 amino acids: CASSLWQATSSDEQYF. The CDR3 DNA sequence: TGTGCCAGCAGTTTATGGCAGGCCACTTCGAGTGACGAGCAGTACTTC.

The chain employs TRBV2 and TRBJ1-2, with D hard to call. The V and J ends lost 7 bases and 3 bases respectively, with 6 bases between them. The CDR3 runs to 11 residues. The germline V gene encodes CDR1 SNHLY and CDR2 FYNNEI. CDR3 sequence: CASKQDYGYTF. The CDR3 nucleotides are TGTGCCAGCAAGCAGGACTATGGCTACACCTTC.

This clone has more than one count but fewer than ten. The chain combines TRBV18 with TRBJ2-3; TRBD2 is a possible D gene (6 bases). V shed 0 bases and J shed 4 bases, with 14 bases lying between them. Germline V gene data show CDR1 as KGHSH and CDR2 as LQKENI. The CDR3 loop spans 16 amino acids. The CDR3 reads CASSPPAGTNSDTQYF. Here the CDR3 DNA reads TGTGCCAGCTCACCACCGGCGGGGACGAACTCAGATACGCAGTATTTT.

The chain carries TRBV29-1 and TRBJ1-1; maybe TRBD1 (5 bases). This CDR3 spans 14 amino acids. The V end was cut by 5 bases, the J end by 1 base, with 14 bases between. Germline assignment: CDR1 SQVTM and CDR2 ANQGSEA. The CDR3 region has the DNA TGCAGCGTTATGTCTGGGACGGCGAACACTGAAGCTTTCTTT. It is translated as CSVMSGTANTEAFF.

V gene TRBV6-5 combines with J gene TRBJ2-1; possibly TRBD1 or TRBD2 for D (5 bases each). CDR3 length: 16 amino acids. The V gene lost 4 bases and the J gene lost 9 bases, with 22 bases spanning the gap. Germline V gene sequence: CDR1 MNHEY, CDR2 SVGAGI. CDR3 sequence reads: CASSWTSGTGEREQFF. The CDR3 nucleotides are TGTGCCAGCAGTTGGACGTCCGGGACCGGGGAGCGTGAGCAGTTCTTC.

The chain employs TRBV27 and TRBJ2-7, with a weak D call TRBD2 (6 bases). Trimming cost V 5 bases and J 7 bases, with 18 bases left between them. Germline values: CDR1 MNHEY, CDR2 SMNVEV (reference sequence). This CDR3 has 14 residues. In nucleotides, the CDR3 is TGTGCCAGCAGTCTGCAGCGGGCCGGTGAGGAGCAGTACTTC. This codes for CASSLQRAGEEQYF.

This clone appeared a few times. The V and J genes are TRBV28 and TRBJ2-3; TRBD2 matches 9 bases. There are 16 residues in the CDR3. Germline CDR1 MDHEN, CDR2 SYDVKM. The ends lost 2 bases at V and 8 bases at J; junction bases unmatched: 11. This CDR3 is CASSLAGGPLRSTQYF. The DNA of the CDR3 is TGTGCCAGCAGTTTAGCGGGGGGGCCCTTAAGAAGTACGCAGTATTTT.

This clone has a handful of counts. The chain is built from TRBV9 and TRBJ2-5, with D uncertain. The CDR3 runs 15 residues. V shed 0 bases and J shed 2 bases, with 11 bases lying between them. Per germline, CDR1 SGDLS and CDR2 YYNGEE. Written as DNA, the CDR3 is TGTGCCAGCAGCGTAGAAGACACCCGTCAAGAGACCCAGTACTTC. This codes for CASSVEDTRQETQYF.

This clone was detected a few times. The chain couples TRBV7-2 to TRBJ2-3; TRBD2 aligns across 9 bases. Germline trimming cut 1 base from V and 6 bases from J; bases unmatched to any gene: 5. Germline assignment: CDR1 SGHTA and CDR2 FQGNSA. The length of the CDR3 is 15 residues. The CDR3 DNA follows: TGTGCCAGCAGCTTAGATGGTAGCGGGGGTGATACGCAGTATTTT. Residues: CASSLDGSGGDTQYF. Full variable domain (missing parts from reference TRBV7-2 and TRBJ2-3): GAGVSQSPSNKVTEKGKDVELRCDPISGHTALYWYRQSLGQGLEFLIYFQGNSAPDKSGLPSDRFSAERTGGSVSTLTIQRTQQEDSAVYLCASSLDGSGGDTQYFGPGTRLTVL.

This clone came up a few times. The chain links TRBV6-1 to TRBJ2-7, with 8 bases aligning to TRBD2. The CDR3 runs to 15 residues. V lost 6 bases to trimming and J lost 0 bases; unmatched junction nucleotides: 7. CDR1 and CDR2 (germline): MNHNS, SASEGT. CDR3 sequence reads: CASRYSGGSSYEQYF. CDR3 DNA: TGTGCCAGCAGATACAGCGGGGGTAGCTCCTACGAGCAGTACTTC.

This clone was picked up a small number of times. The chain combines TRBV11-1 with TRBJ2-7; unclear D gene. Germline assignment: CDR1 SGHAT and CDR2 FQDESV (reference sequence). The V end was cut by 5 bases, the J end by 3 bases, with 14 bases between. The CDR3 has 14 residues. The DNA of the CDR3 is TGTGCCAGCAGCGAAGGCCGGGCAGTCTACGAGCAGTACTTC. Its protein is CASSEGRAVYEQYF. The full variable domain, in which reference TRBV11-1 and TRBJ2-7 provide the parts outside the CDR3, is EAEVAQSPRYKITEKSQAVAFWCDPISGHATLYWYRQILGQGPELLVQFQDESVVDDSQLPKDRFSAERLKGVDSTLKIQPAELGDSAMYLCASSEGRAVYEQYFGPGTRLTVT.

The chain links TRBV6-5 to TRBJ1-2, with D unclear. Germline lookup yields CDR1 MNHEY and CDR2 SVGAGI. V was trimmed by 8 bases and J by 8 bases, leaving 18 bases between them. The CDR3 has 13 residues. CDR3 sequence: CASREVRGRGYTF. For the CDR3, the DNA is TGTGCCAGCCGGGAGGTCAGAGGGAGAGGCTACACCTTC.

This chain connects TRBV28 to TRBJ2-1; perhaps TRBD2 as D (5 bases). Germline V gene lookup returns CDR1 MDHEN and CDR2 SYDVKM. Trimming removed 5 bases at V and 7 bases at J, with 9 bases between. The CDR3 has 12 amino acids. CDR3 protein: CASSSSGNEQFF. The CDR3 nucleotides are TGTGCCAGCAGTAGTTCGGGGAATGAGCAGTTCTTC.

The chain joins TRBV30 to TRBJ1-5, with 7 bases matching TRBD1. Looked up from germline, CDR1 is GTSNPN and CDR2 is SVGIG (reference sequence). CDR3 length: 15 amino acids. Unmatched junction bases numbered 10, after V lost 7 bases and J lost 1 base. The CDR3 coding sequence is TGTGCCTATACCGGCCGGGGACAGAGCAATCAGCCCCAGCATTTT. This codes for CAYTGRGQSNQPQHF.

This chain uses TRBV28 with TRBJ1-3; no clear D. The V end lost 6 bases, the J end lost 0 bases, and 6 bases lay between the germline ends. Germline assignment: CDR1 MDHEN and CDR2 SYDVKM. The CDR3 consists of 13 residues. The CDR3 loop reads CASRDSSGNTIYF. CDR3 DNA: TGTGCCAGCAGGGACTCCTCTGGAAACACCATATATTTT.

The table lists this clone with a few counts. At the DNA level, this CDR3 is encoded by other sequences in the same sample as well. The chain has TRBV28 and TRBJ2-7; D gene ambiguous. This CDR3 spans 11 amino acids. The V gene lost 5 bases and the J gene lost 4 bases, with 6 bases spanning the gap. Germline-derived CDR1 and CDR2 are MDHEN and SYDVKM. DNA of the CDR3: TGTGCCAGCAGTCCCCTGTACGAGCAGTACTTC. Translating it yields CASSPLYEQYF.

This chain connects TRBV14 to TRBJ1-6; 8 bases are a match to TRBD1. J was trimmed by 6 bases and V by 4 bases; bases with no gene match: 2. Germline values: CDR1 SGHDN, CDR2 FVKESK. The CDR3 loop spans 14 amino acids. CDR3 nucleotides: TGTGCCAGCAGCCTCGACAGGGGTAATTCACCCCTCCACTTT. It yields the protein CASSLDRGNSPLHF.

Many counts were recorded for this clone. The chain recombines TRBV23-1 with TRBJ1-5, with a possible D match to TRBD1 (5 bases). TRBV23-1 is an ORF, and what it does is uncertain. V was clipped by 8 bases and J by 9 bases, with 17 bases between them. The CDR3 loop spans 13 amino acids. CDR3 sequence reads: CASFRRGVRPQHF. In DNA form, the CDR3 reads TGCGCCAGCTTCAGGAGGGGAGTGAGGCCCCAGCATTTT.

In its sample, this clone was seen a few times. The V and J genes are TRBV27 and TRBJ2-7; 9 positions agree with TRBD1. The germline V gene encodes CDR1 MNHEY and CDR2 SMNVEV (reference sequence). The CDR3 spans 13 residues. The J segment lost 6 bases and the V segment lost 5 bases, leaving 5 bases of the junction unmatched. The CDR3 DNA reads as TGTGCCAGCAGTCACAGGGGGCGGCTCGAGCAGTACTTC. Protein product: CASSHRGRLEQYF.

This chain connects TRBV27 to TRBJ1-2; 7 bases fit TRBD1. CDR1 and CDR2 (germline): MNHEY, SMNVEV (reference sequence). The ends lost 6 bases at V and 4 bases at J; junction bases unmatched: 17. The CDR3 is made up of 17 amino acids. DNA for the CDR3: TGTGCCAGCAGCTCCTATCTCCGACAGGGTGGAAGCTATGGCTACACCTTC. This encodes CASSSYLRQGGSYGYTF.